A selection of T cell receptor beta chains follows, all from one sample in a study of shared clonotypes between healthy human individuals. The repertoire was sequenced with immunoSEQ multiplex PCR; TCRdb's copy has only in-frame clones and lacks some. The table records roughly 1 million clones, approximately 80% of them present only once. Source material: memory CD4+ T cells from PBMCs. These receptors all stem from a man aged 18 to 29 in good health. Some clones in this sample may be carry-over from other donors' samples. The CDR3 runs from the conserved cysteine through the conserved F or W. D genes are given only for firm matches. Expanded clones get a size class; other rows say once, few or many, or leave the size out.

>TRBV11-1|TRBJ1-2|-|-
TGTGCCAGCAGCTCAGGGAGGGGCTATGGCTACACCTTC
CASSSGRGYGYTF
>TRBV5-1|TRBJ1-3|few|-
TGCGCCAGCAGCTTGGCGGGGAGCCTCTCTGGAAACACCATATATTTT
CASSLAGSLSGNTIYF
>TRBV5-3|TRBJ1-2|-|-
TGTGCCAGCAGCCCCGAAACAGGGTTCAACTATGGCTACACCTTC
CASSPETGFNYGYTF
>TRBV7-9|TRBJ1-3|-|TRBD1
TGTGCCAGCAGCCGCGCAGGGGGCACTGGAAACACCATATATTTT
CASSRAGGTGNTIYF
>TRBV9|TRBJ2-7|-|TRBD2
TGTGCCAGCAGCTTTCAAGGACTAGCGGGAGTGGACGAGCAGTACTTC
CASSFQGLAGVDEQYF
>TRBV4-2|TRBJ2-1|-|TRBD2
TGTGCCAGCAGCCGAAGGAGGGCTAGCGGGACCCAGAACTCCTACAATGAGCAGTTCTTC
CASSRRRASGTQNSYNEQFF
>TRBV6-1|TRBJ2-5|-|-
TGTGCCAGCAGCAGGGGCCTATCTCTCCAGACCCAGTACTTC
CASSRGLSLQTQYF
>TRBV28|TRBJ2-7|-|-
TGTGCCAGCATCCCACAGGCCCTGAGCTCCTACGAGCAGTACTTC
CASIPQALSSYEQYF
>TRBV28|TRBJ2-1|-|TRBD2
TGTGCCAGCCCGCCTAGGGGCCCGGGAGGGCTAAGGAATGAGCAGTTCTTC
CASPPRGPGGLRNEQFF
>TRBV4-1|TRBJ1-2|few|-
TGCGCCAGCAGCCAAATGGTAGAGAGGATCGGCTATGGCTACACCTTC
CASSQMVERIGYGYTF
>TRBV10-3|TRBJ2-7|few|TRBD2
TGTGCCATCAGTGTTTCGACTAGCGGGAGGGCCTACGAGCAGTACTTC
CAISVSTSGRAYEQYF
>TRBV19|TRBJ2-1|-|-
TGTGCCAGTAGTCACCGGGACACCAGCTACAATGAGCAGTTCTTC
CASSHRDTSYNEQFF
>TRBV6-6|TRBJ1-1|-|-
TGTGCCAGCAGTTACAGGGATTTGGGCACTGAAGCTTTCTTT
CASSYRDLGTEAFF
>TRBV10-1|TRBJ1-2|few|-
TGCGCCAGCAGTGAGTCGCGGCAGGGATCAAGTGGCTACACCTTC
CASSESRQGSSGYTF
>TRBV2|TRBJ2-7|-|-
TGTGCCAGCAGTGAAAGGGACCGCCCCTACGAGCAGTACTTC
CASSERDRPYEQYF
>TRBV5-1|TRBJ2-5|once|-
TGCGCCAGCGCACGTGGGCGGGCCAACCAAGAGACCCAGTACTTC
CASARGRANQETQYF
>TRBV9|TRBJ2-2|-|-
TGTGCCAGCAGCAACGGCGGCAGCTGGGTCACCGGGGAGCTGTTTTTT
CASSNGGSWVTGELFF
>TRBV6-1|TRBJ2-5|-|-
TGTGCCATCGCTTGGTGGAGTGAAGAGACCCAGTACTTC
CAIAWWSEETQYF
>TRBV7-2|TRBJ2-5|many|-
TGTGCCAGCAGCCCATTCCATGGGGAGACCCAGTACTTC
CASSPFHGETQYF
>TRBV7-9|TRBJ2-1|-|TRBD2
TGTGCCAGCAGCTCTAGCGGGAGATGGGATGAGCAGTTCTTC
CASSSSGRWDEQFF
>TRBV5-4|TRBJ2-1|-|-
TGTGCCAGCAGCTGGGGCGGTGAGCAGTTCTTC
CASSWGGEQFF
>TRBV10-3|TRBJ2-2|-|TRBD2
TGTGCCATCAGTGAGGGTCTAGCGGTGAACACCGGGGAGCTGTTTTTT
CAISEGLAVNTGELFF
>TRBV19|TRBJ1-5|-|-
TGTGCCAGTAGTGAACATTACAGGGTTGGTAGCAATCAGCCCCAGCATTTT
CASSEHYRVGSNQPQHF
>TRBV28|TRBJ2-3|once|TRBD2
TGTGCCAGCAGATCGGGAGGGCCAGATACGCAGTATTTT
CASRSGGPDTQYF
>TRBV7-3|TRBJ2-1|many|-
TGTGCCAGCAGCTCCTACCTTCGTGCGCATGAGCAGTTCTTC
CASSSYLRAHEQFF
>TRBV28|TRBJ1-5|-|-
TGTGCCAGCAGAATGACTGATCAGCCCCAGCATTTT
CASRMTDQPQHF